The rows below give T cell receptor beta chains drawn from one sample of a study of blood T cell repertoires in COVID-19. TCRdb's copy holds only in-frame clones and misses some; the assay was immunoSEQ multiplex PCR. The table has about 180,000 clones, about 89% seen once. The sequenced sample was peripheral blood. The receptors were gathered from a man aged 18 to 29 who had recovered from COVID-19. The CDR3 runs from the conserved cysteine through the conserved F or W.

j_call v_call cdr3_aa
TRBJ2-7 TRBV7-2 CASSENRDRVHEQYF
TRBJ1-2 TRBV15 CATSRDWGARWNGGYTF
TRBJ2-3 TRBV19 CASSIGQRVSTDTQYF
TRBJ2-5 TRBV3-1/TRBV3-2 CASSQAGLAGETQYF
TRBJ1-6 TRBV11-2 CASSIDRGPRSPLHF
TRBJ2-1 TRBV9 CASSVGTSGDNEQFF
TRBJ2-3 TRBV5-1 CASSLLPETDTQYF
TRBJ2-4 TRBV19 CASSANGGSLAKNIQYF
TRBJ1-2 TRBV3-1/TRBV3-2 CASSQVRLGQALRGYTF
TRBJ2-2 TRBV5-4 CASSPRGSGSGELFF
TRBJ1-1 TRBV6-6 CASSQVWNTEAFF
TRBJ2-5 TRBV29-1 CSTSGRGASETQYF
TRBJ1-1 TRBV11-2 CASSSGTGGRTEAFF
TRBJ2-7 TRBV3-1/TRBV3-2 CASSQPGSYEQYF
TRBJ2-5 TRBV6-5 CASIPAGVGETQYF
TRBJ2-3 TRBV10-3 CAISESVLAGYSTDTQYF
TRBJ1-4 TRBV2 CASSGGTGAEKLFF
TRBJ2-6 TRBV27 CASSFRARGQSGANVLTF
TRBJ2-3 TRBV2 CASSITDTQYF
TRBJ1-6 TRBV7-2 CASSHLQGSYNSPLHF
TRBJ2-5 TRBV15 CATSTGDRRQETQYF
TRBJ2-1 TRBV24-1 CATSESPGQGPFNEQFF
TRBJ2-1 TRBV2 CASSPQDRSMDEQFF
TRBJ2-3 TRBV12-3/TRBV12-4 CASSSGGGLYF
TRBJ2-7 TRBV24-1 CATSERRAGVYEQYF
TRBJ2-2 TRBV21-1 CASSKFFYSQLFF
TRBJ1-2 TRBV29-1 CSVEFVGQGPLLHGYTF
TRBJ2-7 TRBV7-2 CASSLAGTGSYEQYF
TRBJ1-2 TRBV28 CATRVRGTGVYGYTF